The T cell receptor (beta chain) described here comes from a study of TIL therapy for anti-PD-1-resistant metastatic lung cancer. The CDR3 runs to 17 residues. The germline V gene has CDR1 MGHRA and CDR2 YSYEKL. The junction had 12 bases not matched to a gene; V was cut back by 6 bases and J by 1 base. The time point is: pre-treatment sample, taken before nivolumab and TIL therapy. The immunoSEQ assay was v3. Generated by immunoSEQ multiplex PCR, the TCRdb table keeps only in-frame clones and is missing some. The sample contains tens of thousands of clones, 70% to 85% of which appear only once. The J gene is TRBJ1-1, the V gene TRBV4-1, with 9 nucleotides matching TRBD1. This sample comprised blood, obtained at baseline. This TCR came from a man aged 70-80 years with non-small cell lung cancer. This CDR3 is CASSSRVTGGQNTEAFF. CDR3 in DNA: TGCGCCAGCAGTTCCAGGGTGACAGGGGGTCAGAACACTGAAGCTTTCTTT.